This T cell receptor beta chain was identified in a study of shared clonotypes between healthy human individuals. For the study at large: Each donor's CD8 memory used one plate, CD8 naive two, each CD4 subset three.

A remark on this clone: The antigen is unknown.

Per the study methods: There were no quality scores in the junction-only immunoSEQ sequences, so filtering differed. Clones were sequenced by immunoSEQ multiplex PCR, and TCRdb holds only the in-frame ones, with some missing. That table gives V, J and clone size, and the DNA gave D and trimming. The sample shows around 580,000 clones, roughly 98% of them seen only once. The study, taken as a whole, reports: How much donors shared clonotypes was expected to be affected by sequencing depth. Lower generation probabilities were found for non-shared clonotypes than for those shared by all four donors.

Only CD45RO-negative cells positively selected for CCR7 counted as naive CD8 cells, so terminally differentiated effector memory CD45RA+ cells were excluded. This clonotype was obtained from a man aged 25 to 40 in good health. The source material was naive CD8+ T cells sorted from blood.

CDR3 residues: CASSPAITYGYTF. CDR3 DNA sequence: TGTGCCAGCAGCCCCGCGATCACCTATGGCTACACCTTC. The J gene is TRBJ1-2, the V gene TRBV7-9; D gene unclear. Germline CDR1 reads SEHNR; CDR2 reads FQNEAQ (reference sequence). This CDR3 region has 13 residues. Trimming took off 5 bases at V and 4 bases at J, with 11 bases between the two ends.